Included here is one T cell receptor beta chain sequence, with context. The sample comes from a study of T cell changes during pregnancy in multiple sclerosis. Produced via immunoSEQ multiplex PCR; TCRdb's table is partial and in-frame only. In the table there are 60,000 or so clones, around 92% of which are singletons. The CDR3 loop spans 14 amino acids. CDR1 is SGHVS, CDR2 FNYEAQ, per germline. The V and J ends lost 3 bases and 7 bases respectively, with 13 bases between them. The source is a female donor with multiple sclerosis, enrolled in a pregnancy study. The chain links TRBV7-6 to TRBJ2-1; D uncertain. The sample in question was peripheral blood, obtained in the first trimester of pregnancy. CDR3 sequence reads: CASSLSKSMNEQFF. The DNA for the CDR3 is TGTGCCAGCAGCTTGAGCAAATCTATGAATGAGCAGTTCTTC.